A selection of T cell receptor beta chains follows, all from one sample in a study of cytomegalovirus exposure and HLA in healthy donors. The table came from immunoSEQ multiplex PCR; TCRdb's copy has only in-frame clones and leaves some out. The profile shows 200,000 or so clones, over 80% of them singletons. Sequencing was performed on PBMCs. The receptors stem from a boy aged 2 to 9 in good health and CMV-seronegative. CDR3s include the opening cysteine and the closing phenylalanine or tryptophan. Each record gives: V gene, D gene, J gene, clone size, CDR3 length, CDR3 protein, CDR3 DNA. The D gene is left open where the match is weak. The size field is filled for only some rows; it gives once, few, many or a size class.

V: TRBV6-5
D: .
J: TRBJ2-1
size: .
length: 13
CDR3: CASRQQGRNEQFF
DNA: TGTGCCAGCAGACAACAGGGGAGGAATGAGCAGTTCTTC

V: TRBV6-1
D: TRBD1
J: TRBJ1-4
size: .
length: 15
CDR3: CASRPPGQGVEKLFF
DNA: TGTGCCAGCAGACCTCCGGGACAGGGAGTTGAAAAACTGTTTTTT

V: TRBV30
D: TRBD2
J: TRBJ2-7
size: .
length: 15
CDR3: CAWSDGTSGSYEQYF
DNA: TGTGCCTGGAGCGACGGGACTAGCGGTTCCTACGAGCAGTACTTC

V: TRBV10-3
D: .
J: TRBJ1-5
size: .
length: 14
CDR3: CAINAAYSNQPQHF
DNA: TGTGCCATTAATGCTGCGTACAGCAATCAGCCCCAGCATTTT

V: TRBV27
D: .
J: TRBJ2-1
size: .
length: 16
CDR3: CASSFIYRELHNEQFF
DNA: TGTGCCAGCAGTTTCATATACCGGGAACTCCACAATGAGCAGTTCTTC

V: TRBV27
D: TRBD2
J: TRBJ2-3
size: .
length: 15
CDR3: CASSLQRGVSDTQYF
DNA: TGTGCCAGCAGTCTTCAGCGGGGGGTTTCAGATACGCAGTATTTT

V: TRBV6-4
D: .
J: TRBJ2-1
size: .
length: 13
CDR3: CASGWDFYNEQFF
DNA: TGTGCCAGCGGTTGGGACTTCTACAATGAGCAGTTCTTC

V: TRBV30
D: TRBD1
J: TRBJ1-2
size: .
length: 12
CDR3: CAWKRDRGGYTF
DNA: TGTGCCTGGAAACGTGACAGGGGTGGCTACACCTTC

V: TRBV29-1
D: TRBD2
J: TRBJ2-7
size: .
length: 14
CDR3: CSAYSGTSSYEQYF
DNA: TGCAGCGCATATAGCGGGACCAGCTCCTACGAGCAGTACTTC

V: TRBV5-6
D: TRBD2
J: TRBJ2-3
size: .
length: 15
CDR3: CASSFGGGRTDTQYF
DNA: TGTGCCAGCAGCTTTGGTGGCGGGAGGACAGATACGCAGTATTTT

V: TRBV5-1
D: .
J: TRBJ1-2
size: .
length: 17
CDR3: CASSLSERSGGRNGYTF
DNA: TGCGCCAGCAGCTTGTCAGAGAGATCCGGGGGGAGGAATGGCTACACCTTC

V: TRBV2
D: .
J: TRBJ2-1
size: .
length: 14
CDR3: CASFRGETYNEQFF
DNA: TGTGCCAGCTTTCGCGGGGAGACCTACAATGAGCAGTTCTTC

V: TRBV29-1
D: TRBD1
J: TRBJ1-3
size: .
length: 14
CDR3: CSVMGQGSGNTIYF
DNA: TGCAGCGTGATGGGACAGGGTTCTGGAAACACCATATATTTT

V: TRBV14
D: .
J: TRBJ1-1
size: few
length: 14
CDR3: CASSLSLMNTEAFF
DNA: TGTGCCAGCAGCCTGAGTCTGATGAACACTGAAGCTTTCTTT

V: TRBV4-1
D: .
J: TRBJ1-5
size: .
length: 17
CDR3: CASSLREGMGGNQPQHF
DNA: TGCGCCAGCAGCCTAAGGGAGGGGATGGGGGGCAATCAGCCCCAGCATTTT

V: TRBV7-3
D: TRBD1
J: TRBJ2-4
size: once
length: 13
CDR3: CASSLDRENIQYF
DNA: TGTGCCAGCAGCTTAGACAGGGAAAACATTCAGTACTTC

V: TRBV7-9
D: TRBD1
J: TRBJ2-7
size: .
length: 17
CDR3: CSSSPAKGQGDSYEQYF
DNA: TGTTCCAGCAGCCCAGCGAAGGGGCAGGGGGACTCCTACGAGCAGTACTTC

V: TRBV4-2
D: TRBD1
J: TRBJ2-3
size: few
length: 15
CDR3: CASSPRDRGADTQYF
DNA: TGTGCCAGCAGCCCCCGGGACAGGGGAGCAGATACGCAGTATTTT

V: TRBV11-2
D: TRBD2
J: TRBJ2-7
size: .
length: 15
CDR3: CASSLGGGYSYEQYF
DNA: TGTGCCAGCAGCTTAGGCGGGGGGTACTCCTACGAGCAGTACTTC

V: TRBV9
D: .
J: TRBJ2-3
size: .
length: 15
CDR3: CASSVQLTSTDTQYF
DNA: TGTGCCAGCAGCGTACAACTAACTAGCACAGATACGCAGTATTTT

V: TRBV6-5
D: .
J: TRBJ1-1
size: .
length: 13
CDR3: CASSNEGGGEAFF
DNA: TGTGCCAGCAGTAATGAGGGGGGGGGTGAAGCTTTCTTT

V: TRBV9
D: TRBD2
J: TRBJ2-5
size: .
length: 16
CDR3: CASSVEGGGAEETQYF
DNA: TGTGCCAGCAGCGTAGAGGGCGGGGGGGCTGAAGAGACCCAGTACTTC

V: TRBV11-3
D: TRBD2
J: TRBJ2-1
size: .
length: 15
CDR3: CASSPAGDLYNEQFF
DNA: TGTGCCAGCAGTCCAGCGGGAGACCTATACAATGAGCAGTTCTTC

V: TRBV5-1
D: .
J: TRBJ2-7
size: .
length: 15
CDR3: CASSPSGRSSYEQYF
DNA: TGCGCCAGCAGCCCCTCGGGGAGAAGCTCCTACGAGCAGTACTTC

V: TRBV19
D: .
J: TRBJ1-2
size: .
length: 15
CDR3: CASSSQEKANYGYTF
DNA: TGTGCCAGTAGTTCACAGGAGAAAGCTAACTATGGCTACACCTTC